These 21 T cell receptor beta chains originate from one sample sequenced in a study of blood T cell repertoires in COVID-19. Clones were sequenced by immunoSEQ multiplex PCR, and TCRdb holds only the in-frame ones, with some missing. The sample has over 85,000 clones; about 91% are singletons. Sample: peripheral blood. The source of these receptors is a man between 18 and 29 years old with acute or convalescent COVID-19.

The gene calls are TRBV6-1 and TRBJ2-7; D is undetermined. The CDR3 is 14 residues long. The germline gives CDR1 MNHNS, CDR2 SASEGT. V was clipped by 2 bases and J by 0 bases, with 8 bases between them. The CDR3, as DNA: TGTGCCAGCAGTGAACAGGATCTCTCCTACGAGCAGTACTTC. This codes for CASSEQDLSYEQYF.

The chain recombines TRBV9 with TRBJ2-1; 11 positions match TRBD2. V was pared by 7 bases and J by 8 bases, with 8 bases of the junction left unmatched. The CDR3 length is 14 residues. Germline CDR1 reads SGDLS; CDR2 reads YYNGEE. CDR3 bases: TGTGCCAGCGGAGGGACTAGCGGCTTCGATGAGCAGTTCTTC. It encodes CASGGTSGFDEQFF.

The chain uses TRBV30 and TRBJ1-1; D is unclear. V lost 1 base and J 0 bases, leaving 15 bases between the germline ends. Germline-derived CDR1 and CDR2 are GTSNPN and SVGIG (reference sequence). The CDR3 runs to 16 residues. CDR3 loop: CAWSGRGGLMNTEAFF. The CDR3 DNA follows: TGTGCCTGGAGTGGTCGCGGAGGGCTGATGAACACTGAAGCTTTCTTT.

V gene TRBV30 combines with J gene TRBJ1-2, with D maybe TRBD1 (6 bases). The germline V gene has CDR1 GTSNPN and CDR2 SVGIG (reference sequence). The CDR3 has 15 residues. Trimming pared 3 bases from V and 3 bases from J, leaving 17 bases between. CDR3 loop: CAWSPGQPYYYGYTF. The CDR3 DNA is TGTGCCTGGAGCCCGGGACAACCGTACTACTATGGCTACACCTTC.

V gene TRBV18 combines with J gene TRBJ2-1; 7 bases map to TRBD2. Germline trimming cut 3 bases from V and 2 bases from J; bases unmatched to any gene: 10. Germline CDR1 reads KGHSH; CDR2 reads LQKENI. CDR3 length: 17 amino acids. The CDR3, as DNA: TGTGCCAGCTCACCGGGGTTCGAGGGAGGGCCCTACAATGAGCAGTTCTTC. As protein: CASSPGFEGGPYNEQFF.

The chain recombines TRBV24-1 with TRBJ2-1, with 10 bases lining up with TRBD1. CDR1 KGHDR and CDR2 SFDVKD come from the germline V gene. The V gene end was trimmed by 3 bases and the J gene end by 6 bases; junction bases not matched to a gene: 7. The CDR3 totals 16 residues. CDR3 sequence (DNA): TGTGCCACCAGTGATACCGGGACAGGGGATGGCAATGAGCAGTTCTTC. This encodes CATSDTGTGDGNEQFF.

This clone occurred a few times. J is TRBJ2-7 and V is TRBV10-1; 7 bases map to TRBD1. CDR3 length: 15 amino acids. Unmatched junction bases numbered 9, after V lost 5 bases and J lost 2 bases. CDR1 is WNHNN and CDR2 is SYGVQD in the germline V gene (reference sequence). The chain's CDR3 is CASSSTGMGPYEQYF. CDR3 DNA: TGCGCCAGCAGTTCGACAGGGATGGGGCCCTACGAGCAGTACTTC.

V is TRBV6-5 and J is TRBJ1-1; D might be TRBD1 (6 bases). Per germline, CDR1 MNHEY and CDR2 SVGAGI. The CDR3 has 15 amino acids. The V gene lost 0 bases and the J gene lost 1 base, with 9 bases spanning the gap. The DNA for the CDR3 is TGTGCCAGCAGTTACTCGGACAGCTGGAACACTGAAGCTTTCTTT. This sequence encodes CASSYSDSWNTEAFF.

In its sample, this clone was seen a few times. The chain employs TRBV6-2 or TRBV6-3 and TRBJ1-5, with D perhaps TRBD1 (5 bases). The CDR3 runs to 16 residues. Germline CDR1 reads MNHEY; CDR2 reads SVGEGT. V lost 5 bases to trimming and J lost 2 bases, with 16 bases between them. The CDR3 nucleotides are TGTGCCAGCAGTACAGGCTTTCCGACAGGCAATCAGCCCCAGCATTTT. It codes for CASSTGFPTGNQPQHF.

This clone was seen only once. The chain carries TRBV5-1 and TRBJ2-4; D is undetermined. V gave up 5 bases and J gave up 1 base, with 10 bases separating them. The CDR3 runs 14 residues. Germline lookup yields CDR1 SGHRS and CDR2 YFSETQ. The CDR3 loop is CASSNLEAKNIQYF. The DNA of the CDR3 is TGCGCCAGCAGTAATCTAGAGGCCAAAAACATTCAGTACTTC.

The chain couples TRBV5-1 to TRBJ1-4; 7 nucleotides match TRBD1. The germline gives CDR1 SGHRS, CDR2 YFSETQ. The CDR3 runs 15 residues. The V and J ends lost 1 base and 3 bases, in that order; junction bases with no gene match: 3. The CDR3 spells CASSLTGASNEKLFF. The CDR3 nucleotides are TGCGCCAGCAGCTTGACAGGGGCCTCTAATGAAAAACTGTTTTTT. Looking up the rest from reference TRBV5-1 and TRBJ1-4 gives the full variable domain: KAGVTQTPRYLIKTRGQQVTLSCSPISGHRSVSWYQQTPGQGLQFLFEYFSETQRNKGNFPGRFSGRQFSNSRSEMNVSTLELGDSALYLCASSLTGASNEKLFFGSGTQLSVL.

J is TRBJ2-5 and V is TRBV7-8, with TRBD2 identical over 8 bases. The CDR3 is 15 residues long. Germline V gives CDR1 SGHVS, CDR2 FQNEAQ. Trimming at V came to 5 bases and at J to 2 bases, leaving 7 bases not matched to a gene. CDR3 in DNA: TGTGCCAGCAGCCCCCGGGAGGGGCAACAAGAGACCCAGTACTTC. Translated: CASSPREGQQETQYF.

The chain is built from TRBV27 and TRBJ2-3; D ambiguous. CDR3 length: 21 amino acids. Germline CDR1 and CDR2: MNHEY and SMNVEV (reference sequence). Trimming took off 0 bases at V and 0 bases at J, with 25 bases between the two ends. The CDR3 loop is CASSLSIPASSYLTSTDTQYF. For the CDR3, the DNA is TGTGCCAGCAGTTTATCGATTCCGGCCAGCTCATACTTGACTAGCACAGATACGCAGTATTTT.

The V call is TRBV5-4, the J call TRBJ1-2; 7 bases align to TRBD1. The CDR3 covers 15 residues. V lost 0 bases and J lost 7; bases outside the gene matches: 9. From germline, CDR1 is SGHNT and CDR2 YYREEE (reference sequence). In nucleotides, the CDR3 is TGTGCCAGCAGCTTGGAGGCTACAGGGGTTGGTGGCTACACCTTC. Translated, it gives CASSLEATGVGGYTF.

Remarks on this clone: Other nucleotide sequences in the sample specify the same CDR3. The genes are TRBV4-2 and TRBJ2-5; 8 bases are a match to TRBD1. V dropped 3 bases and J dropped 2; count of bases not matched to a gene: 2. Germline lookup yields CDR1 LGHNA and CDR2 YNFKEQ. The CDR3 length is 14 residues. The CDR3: CASSQGTGQETQYF. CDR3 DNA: TGTGCCAGCAGCCAGGGGACAGGTCAAGAGACCCAGTACTTC.

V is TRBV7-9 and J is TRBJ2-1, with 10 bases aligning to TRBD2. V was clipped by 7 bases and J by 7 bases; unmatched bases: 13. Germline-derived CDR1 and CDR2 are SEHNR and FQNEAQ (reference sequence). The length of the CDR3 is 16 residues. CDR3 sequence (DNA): TGTGCCAGCACTCTAGCGGGAGCTACAACAGCTAATGAGCAGTTCTTC. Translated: CASTLAGATTANEQFF.

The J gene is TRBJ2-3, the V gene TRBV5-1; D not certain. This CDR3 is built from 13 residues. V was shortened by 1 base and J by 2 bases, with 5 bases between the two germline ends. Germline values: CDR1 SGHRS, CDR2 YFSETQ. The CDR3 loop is CASSLTVTDTQYF. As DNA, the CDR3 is TGCGCCAGCAGCTTGACGGTCACAGATACGCAGTATTTT.

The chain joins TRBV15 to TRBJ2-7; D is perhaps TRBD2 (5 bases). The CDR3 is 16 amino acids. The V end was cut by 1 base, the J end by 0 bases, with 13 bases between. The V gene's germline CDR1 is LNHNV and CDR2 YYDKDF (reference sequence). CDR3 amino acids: CATSRGGQVSSYEQYF. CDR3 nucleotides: TGTGCCACCAGCAGAGGAGGGCAGGTATCCTCCTACGAGCAGTACTTC. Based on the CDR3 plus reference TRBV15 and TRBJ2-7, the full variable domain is DAMVIQNPRYQVTQFGKPVTLSCSQTLNHNVMYWYQQKSSQAPKLLFHYYDKDFNNEADTPDNFQSRRPNTSFCFLDIRSPGLGDTAMYLCATSRGGQVSSYEQYFGPGTRLTVT.

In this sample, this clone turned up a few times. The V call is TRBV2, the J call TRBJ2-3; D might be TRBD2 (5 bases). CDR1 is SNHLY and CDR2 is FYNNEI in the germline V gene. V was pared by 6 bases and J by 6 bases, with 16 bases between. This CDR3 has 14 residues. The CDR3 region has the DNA TGTGCCAGCAGCCGCGGAGGACGTCAGGATACGCAGTATTTT. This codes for CASSRGGRQDTQYF.

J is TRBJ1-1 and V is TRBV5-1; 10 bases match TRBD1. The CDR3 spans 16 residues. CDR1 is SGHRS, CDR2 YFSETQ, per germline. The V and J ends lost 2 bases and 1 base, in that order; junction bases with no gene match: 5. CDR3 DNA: TGCGCCAGCAGCTTTGGACAGGGGGTTTGGAACACTGAAGCTTTCTTT. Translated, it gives CASSFGQGVWNTEAFF.

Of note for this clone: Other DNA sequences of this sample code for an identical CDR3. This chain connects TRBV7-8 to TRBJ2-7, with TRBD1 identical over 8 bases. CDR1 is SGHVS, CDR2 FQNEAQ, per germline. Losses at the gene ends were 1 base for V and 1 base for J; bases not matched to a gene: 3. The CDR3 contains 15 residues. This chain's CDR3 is CASSLVQGASYEQYF. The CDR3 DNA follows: TGTGCCAGCAGCTTAGTTCAGGGGGCGTCCTACGAGCAGTACTTC.